This TCR beta chain came from a study of shared clonotypes between healthy human individuals. Study results and caveats: In the sorted subsets, rarefaction showed sequencing was incomplete despite large depth. Shared clonotypes: roughly 5% naive CD4, roughly 3.5% naive CD8, less than 2.5% memory CD4, approximately 0.37% memory CD8.

Authors' methods: In the immunoSEQ data, sequences were junction-only and lacked quality scores, so filtering differed. Measured with immunoSEQ multiplex PCR; TCRdb has only the in-frame clones, and not every one. The V and J calls and clone size are taken from that table; D and trimming were inferred from the DNA. The sample has more than 1,200,000 clones, approximately 98.5% seen once; the top ten hold roughly 0.36%. Notes on this clone: Antigen specificity is unknown. Germline is not matched at one junction end, which may reflect a read error.

The germline CDR1 and CDR2 sequences are MNHEY and SMNVEV (reference sequence). This CDR3 spans 16 amino acids. The clonotype comes from a man younger than 45 in good health. The source material was naive CD4+ T cells sorted from blood. Subset noted: CD45RA+ positively selected. V is TRBV27 and J is TRBJ2-3; 7 nucleotides line up with TRBD2. CDR3 amino acids: CASCSGTGKGSGIVLF. CDR3 in DNA: TGTGCCAGCTGTTCAGGGACGGGTAAGGGGAGCGGGATAGTCCTTTTT.